This paragraph covers one TCR beta chain sequence. The sample originates from a study of blood T cell repertoires in COVID-19. The method was immunoSEQ multiplex PCR; TCRdb's version includes in-frame clones alone and lacks a portion of them. The table includes about 13,000 clones, 90% detected once. CDR1 is SGHAT, CDR2 FQNNGV, per germline. This CDR3 spans 15 amino acids. V shed 3 bases and J shed 0 bases, with 10 bases lying between them. Sequenced input: peripheral blood. The receptor's source is a human donor with active COVID-19. The donor label of this sample is uncertain. This chain links TRBV11-2 with TRBJ2-3, with D perhaps matching TRBD1 (5 bases). CDR3 bases: TGTGCCAGCAGCTTCGACAGTTTTAGCACAGATACGCAGTATTTT. It encodes CASSFDSFSTDTQYF.